The next 20 T cell receptor beta chains were all read from a single sample in a study of blood T cell repertoires in COVID-19. TCRdb's table, derived via immunoSEQ multiplex PCR, lists solely in-frame clones and lacks some. The sample holds roughly 670,000 clones; 70% to 90% are singletons and the top ten take over 0.2%. Sequencing was done on a sample of peripheral blood. These receptors were taken from a woman aged 18-29 years with acute or convalescent COVID-19.

The chain joins TRBV9 to TRBJ2-1; 7 nucleotides align to TRBD1. V was clipped by 7 bases and J by 8 bases; unmatched bases: 12. The germline gives CDR1 SGDLS, CDR2 YYNGEE. This CDR3 spans 14 amino acids. DNA for the CDR3: TGTGCCAGCGGTCACTCGGGACAGCTTGATGAGCAGTTCTTC. Its translation: CASGHSGQLDEQFF.

V and J are TRBV6-5 and TRBJ1-1; weak D call: TRBD1 (6 bases). This CDR3 spans 13 amino acids. Germline V lookup: CDR1 MNHEY, CDR2 SVGAGI. The V and J ends lost 6 bases and 8 bases respectively, with 16 bases between them. The CDR3, as DNA: TGTGCCAGCAGGGACAGCGGCCCGGGCGAAGCTTTCTTT. It yields the protein CASRDSGPGEAFF.

V is TRBV10-3 and J is TRBJ1-1; D gene uncertain. The CDR3 length is 13 residues. Germline lookup yields CDR1 ENHRY and CDR2 SYGVKD. V was trimmed by 7 bases and J by 0 bases, leaving 9 bases between them. The CDR3 nucleotides read TGTGCCATCAATCCAGTTTTGAACACTGAAGCTTTCTTT. Protein: CAINPVLNTEAFF.

The chain is built from TRBV5-1 and TRBJ2-3, with no clear D. The V gene's germline CDR1 is SGHRS and CDR2 YFSETQ. The CDR3 spans 13 residues. The V gene lost 0 bases and the J gene lost 5 bases, with 7 bases spanning the gap. DNA of the CDR3: TGCGCCAGCAGCTTGGATCCCGGAGATACGCAGTATTTT. It encodes CASSLDPGDTQYF. The full variable domain, its missing parts supplied by reference TRBV5-1 and TRBJ2-3, is KAGVTQTPRYLIKTRGQQVTLSCSPISGHRSVSWYQQTPGQGLQFLFEYFSETQRNKGNFPGRFSGRQFSNSRSEMNVSTLELGDSALYLCASSLDPGDTQYFGPGTRLTVL.

The J gene is TRBJ2-2, the V gene TRBV6-6; weak D call: TRBD2 (5 bases). Germline V lookup: CDR1 MNHNY, CDR2 SVGAGI (reference sequence). V lost 2 bases, J lost 6 bases, and 7 bases lay in between. There are 13 residues in the CDR3. The CDR3 DNA follows: TGTGCCAGCAGTTACCTCGGGGCCGGGGAGCTGTTTTTT. Amino acid sequence: CASSYLGAGELFF.

V and J are TRBV15 and TRBJ2-7; 10 positions match TRBD2. Germline CDR1 reads LNHNV; CDR2 reads YYDKDF (reference sequence). The CDR3 has 16 residues. Unmatched junction bases numbered 10, after V lost 8 bases and J lost 0 bases. In DNA form, the CDR3 reads TGTGCCACCGGTGGAAGCGGGGGGGCCAGCTCCTACGAGCAGTACTTC. Translated, it gives CATGGSGGASSYEQYF.

This chain connects TRBV9 to TRBJ1-3; 7 bases line up with TRBD1. CDR3 size: 15 residues. Germline lookup yields CDR1 SGDLS and CDR2 YYNGEE. The J segment lost 4 bases and the V segment lost 4 bases, leaving 8 bases of the junction unmatched. CDR3 amino acids: CASSTAGGGGNTIYF. Here the CDR3 DNA reads TGTGCCAGCAGCACCGCAGGGGGTGGAGGAAACACCATATATTTT.

V and J are TRBV9 and TRBJ2-7; D is perhaps TRBD1 (6 bases). Trimming removed 3 bases from V and 0 bases from J, with 19 bases in between. Germline CDR1 is SGDLS and CDR2 is YYNGEE. There are 17 residues in the CDR3. The CDR3 here is CASSAGTSPPLSYEQYF. CDR3 DNA: TGTGCCAGCAGCGCCGGGACAAGCCCACCTCTCTCCTACGAGCAGTACTTC.

V and J are TRBV12-5 and TRBJ1-2; no clear D gene. The CDR3 extends over 14 amino acids. Germline V gene data show CDR1 as LGHNT and CDR2 as FRNRAP. V dropped 9 bases and J dropped 4 bases, with 18 bases sitting between them. The CDR3 loop reads CASESRRIPYGYTF. DNA for the CDR3: TGTGCTAGCGAGAGCCGCAGGATACCCTATGGCTACACCTTC. The whole variable domain, filled in from reference TRBV12-5 and TRBJ1-2, reads DARVTQTPRHKVTEMGQEVTMRCQPILGHNTVFWYRQTMMQGLELLAYFRNRAPLDDSGMPKDRFSAEMPDATLATLKIQPSEPRDSAVYFCASESRRIPYGYTFGSGTRLTVV.

The chain has TRBV9 and TRBJ2-3, with 10 bases lining up with TRBD2. Germline loops: CDR1 SGDLS, CDR2 YYNGEE. The CDR3 sequence is 15 residues long. V lost 2 bases to trimming and J lost 3 bases; unmatched junction nucleotides: 3. CDR3 loop: CASSVGTSETDTQYF. The CDR3 coding sequence is TGTGCCAGCAGCGTGGGGACTAGCGAGACAGATACGCAGTATTTT.

This clone occurred a few times. The chain carries TRBV5-1 and TRBJ1-1; TRBD1 matches at 7 bases. J was trimmed by 3 bases and V by 2 bases; bases with no gene match: 16. CDR3 size: 18 residues. From germline, CDR1 is SGHRS and CDR2 YFSETQ. CDR3 region: CASSFSPPLQGWDTEAFF. The CDR3 DNA is TGCGCCAGCAGCTTCTCTCCACCGTTACAGGGGTGGGACACTGAAGCTTTCTTT.

CDR3 DNA: TGTGCCAGCAGCCCACCGGCCGGGGTTGGGAACACTGAAGCTTTCTTT. Its protein is CASSPPAGVGNTEAFF. The genes are TRBV7-9 and TRBJ1-1; D gene ambiguous. CDR3 length equals 16 residues. The germline V gene has CDR1 SEHNR and CDR2 FQNEAQ (reference sequence). The germline V and J ends were trimmed by 5 bases and 1 base, with 17 bases remaining between them.

The V gene is TRBV4-1, the J gene TRBJ1-2, with 7 bases lining up with TRBD1. The germline V gene has CDR1 MGHRA and CDR2 YSYEKL. V dropped 3 bases and J dropped 3; count of bases not matched to a gene: 4. This CDR3 region has 14 residues. The CDR3 coding sequence is TGCGCCAGCAGCCAGTGGACAGGTGACTATGGCTACACCTTC. It is translated as CASSQWTGDYGYTF.

The rearrangement joins TRBV12-5 to TRBJ2-3; 10 bases align to TRBD1. With 5 bases clipped from V and 3 bases from J, the junction kept 5 bases outside the gene matches. In germline, CDR1 is LGHNT, CDR2 FRNRAP. This CDR3 has 15 amino acids. The CDR3 nucleotides read TGTGCTAGTGGTACGGGACAGGGGATAACAGATACGCAGTATTTT. It specifies CASGTGQGITDTQYF.

The rearrangement joins TRBV27 to TRBJ1-1; 8 bases map to TRBD1. V lost 0 bases, J lost 4 bases, and 7 bases stayed unmatched. The CDR3 length is 16 residues. Germline V CDR1 and CDR2: MNHEY, SMNVEV (reference sequence). The CDR3: CASSLSRGQGGTEAFF. The CDR3 region has the DNA TGTGCCAGCAGTTTATCGAGAGGACAGGGTGGCACTGAAGCTTTCTTT.

V gene TRBV9 combines with J gene TRBJ2-7; the D gene is possibly TRBD1 (6 bases). In germline, CDR1 is SGDLS, CDR2 YYNGEE. The CDR3 loop spans 16 amino acids. Between the trimmed V and J ends, which lost 0 bases and 3 bases, there was a span of 16 bases. In nucleotides, the CDR3 is TGTGCCAGCAGCGTAGGAATCACAGGGAATCGCTACGAGCAGTACTTC. Its protein is CASSVGITGNRYEQYF.

In its sample, this clone was seen a few times. The rearrangement links TRBV5-1 to TRBJ1-2; the D gene is possibly TRBD1 (5 bases). Trimming cost V 4 bases and J 3 bases, with 19 bases left between them. This CDR3 is built from 16 residues. From germline, CDR1 is SGHRS and CDR2 YFSETQ. CDR3 DNA: TGCGCCAGCAGCCCGGGGGGTAGCACCGTTTACTATGGCTACACCTTC. Its translation: CASSPGGSTVYYGYTF.

The V call is TRBV7-9, the J call TRBJ2-1, with TRBD2 as a possible D gene (6 bases). Trimming removed 1 base at V and 8 bases at J, with 18 bases between. CDR1 and CDR2 (germline): SEHNR, FQNEAQ (reference sequence). The CDR3 covers 16 residues. CDR3 sequence reads: CASSLVSWGDRDEQFF. The DNA for the CDR3 is TGTGCCAGCAGCTTAGTTTCCTGGGGGGATCGGGATGAGCAGTTCTTC.

The chain carries TRBV19 and TRBJ2-7; TRBD1 might be the D (6 bases). With 3 bases removed from V and 4 bases from J, the gap between germline ends came to 10 bases. Germline assignment: CDR1 LNHDA and CDR2 SQIVND (reference sequence). There are 13 residues in the CDR3. The CDR3 loop is CASSMFRGYEQYF. The CDR3 DNA reads TGTGCCAGTAGTATGTTTAGGGGGTACGAGCAGTACTTC.

The V and J genes are TRBV27 and TRBJ1-1; D is perhaps TRBD1 (5 bases). Germline V gives CDR1 MNHEY, CDR2 SMNVEV (reference sequence). This CDR3 contains 13 residues. V lost 5 bases and J 8 bases, leaving 15 bases between the germline ends. CDR3 amino acids: CASSPGVLGEAFF. CDR3 nucleotides: TGTGCCAGCAGTCCGGGGGTCTTAGGGGAAGCTTTCTTT.